The 3 T cell receptor beta chains given below trace back to one sample, sequenced in a study of CD8+ T cells in alopecia areata. Investigators isolated RNA and reverse transcribed it into cDNA to act as the sequencing template. Some clones are missing from TCRdb's copy, which holds only in-frame ones; the method was immunoSEQ multiplex PCR. In the table there are around 180,000 clones, less than 65% of which are singletons. Treatment in this sample: oral pan-JAK inhibitor, 5-10 mg twice daily. The material was CD4+ T cells sorted from blood, obtained at week 24, from a patient treated with tofacitinib. These receptors came from a human donor with alopecia areata.

CDR3 region: CASSLRGWQETQYF. CDR3 sequence (DNA): TGTGCCAGCAGCTTACGCGGCTGGCAAGAGACCCAGTACTTC. J is TRBJ2-5 and V is TRBV5-6, with D unclear. The CDR3 contains 14 residues. Germline CDR1 reads SGHDT; CDR2 reads YYEEEE. V gave up 2 bases and J gave up 2 bases, with 10 bases separating them.

The V gene is TRBV29-1, the J gene TRBJ1-1, with a weak D call TRBD1 (5 bases). Germline CDR1 is SQVTM and CDR2 is ANQGSEA. The CDR3 spans 12 residues. The CDR3 sequence: CSAGSLITEAFF. In DNA form, the CDR3 reads TGCAGTGCAGGGTCCTTAATTACTGAAGCTTTCTTT.

Notes on this clone: Different DNA sequences within this sample yield the same CDR3. V gene TRBV5-1 combines with J gene TRBJ2-3; 12 nucleotides line up with TRBD2. Trimming took 4 bases from V and 1 from J; bases not matched to a gene: 4. Germline CDR1 SGHRS, CDR2 YFSETQ. The CDR3 loop spans 16 amino acids. The DNA for the CDR3 is TGCGCCAGCAGCCCCCGACTAGCGGGGGGCACAGATACGCAGTATTTT. Translated: CASSPRLAGGTDTQYF.